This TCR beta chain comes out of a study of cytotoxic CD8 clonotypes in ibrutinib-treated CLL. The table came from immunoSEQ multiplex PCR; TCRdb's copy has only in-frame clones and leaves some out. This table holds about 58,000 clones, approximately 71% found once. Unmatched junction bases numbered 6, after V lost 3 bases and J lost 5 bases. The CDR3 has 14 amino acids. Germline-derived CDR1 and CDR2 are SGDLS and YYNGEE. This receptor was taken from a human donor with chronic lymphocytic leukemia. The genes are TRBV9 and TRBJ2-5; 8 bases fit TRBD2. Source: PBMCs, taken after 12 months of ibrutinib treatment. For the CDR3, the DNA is TGTGCCAGCAGCGAAAGCGGGAGTACGGAGACCCAGTACTTC. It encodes CASSESGSTETQYF.